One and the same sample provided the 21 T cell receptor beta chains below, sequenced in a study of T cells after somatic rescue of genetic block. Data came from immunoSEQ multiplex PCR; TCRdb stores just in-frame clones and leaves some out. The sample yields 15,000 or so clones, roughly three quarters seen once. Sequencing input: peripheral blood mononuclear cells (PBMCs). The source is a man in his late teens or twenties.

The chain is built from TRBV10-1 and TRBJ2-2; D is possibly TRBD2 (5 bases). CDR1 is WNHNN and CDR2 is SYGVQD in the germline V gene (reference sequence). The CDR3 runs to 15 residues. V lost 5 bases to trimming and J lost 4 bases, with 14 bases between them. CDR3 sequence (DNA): TGCGCCAGCAGTAGCGGAAGTTATAGCACCGGGGAGCTGTTTTTT. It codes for CASSSGSYSTGELFF.

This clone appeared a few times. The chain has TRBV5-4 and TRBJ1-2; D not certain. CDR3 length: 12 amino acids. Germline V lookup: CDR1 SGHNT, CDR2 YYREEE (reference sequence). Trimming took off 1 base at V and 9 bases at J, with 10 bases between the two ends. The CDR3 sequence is CASSLPSVSYTF. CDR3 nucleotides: TGTGCCAGCAGCTTGCCGTCCGTTAGCTACACCTTC.

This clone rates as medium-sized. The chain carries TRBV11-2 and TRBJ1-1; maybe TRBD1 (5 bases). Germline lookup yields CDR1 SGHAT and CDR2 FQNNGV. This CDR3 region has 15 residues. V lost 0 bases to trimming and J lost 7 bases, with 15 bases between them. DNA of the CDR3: TGTGCCAGCAGCTTAGATATAAGCGGGCAGGGTGAAGCTTTCTTT. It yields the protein CASSLDISGQGEAFF.

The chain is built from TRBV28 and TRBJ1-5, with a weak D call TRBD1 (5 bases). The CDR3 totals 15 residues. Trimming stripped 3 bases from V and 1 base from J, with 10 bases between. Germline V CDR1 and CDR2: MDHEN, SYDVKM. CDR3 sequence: CASSLGVRSNQPQHF. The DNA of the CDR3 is TGTGCCAGCAGTTTGGGGGTAAGGAGCAATCAGCCCCAGCATTTT.

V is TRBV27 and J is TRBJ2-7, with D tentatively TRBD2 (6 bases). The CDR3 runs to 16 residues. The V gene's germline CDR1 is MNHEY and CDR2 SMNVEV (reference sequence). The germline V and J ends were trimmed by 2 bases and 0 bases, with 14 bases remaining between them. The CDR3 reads CASSLGRTLSSYEQYF. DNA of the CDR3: TGTGCCAGCAGTTTAGGGAGGACGCTGAGCTCCTACGAGCAGTACTTC.

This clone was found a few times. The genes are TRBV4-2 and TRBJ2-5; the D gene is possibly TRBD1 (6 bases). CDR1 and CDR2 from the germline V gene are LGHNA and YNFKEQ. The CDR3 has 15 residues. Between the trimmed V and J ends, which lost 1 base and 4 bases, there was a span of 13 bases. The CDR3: CASSQARGSGETQYF. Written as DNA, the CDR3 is TGTGCCAGCAGCCAAGCCAGGGGTTCCGGAGAGACCCAGTACTTC.

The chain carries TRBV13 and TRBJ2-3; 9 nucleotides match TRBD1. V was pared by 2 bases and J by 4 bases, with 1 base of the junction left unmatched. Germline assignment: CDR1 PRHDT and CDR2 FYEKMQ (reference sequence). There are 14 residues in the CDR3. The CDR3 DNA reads TGTGCCAGCAGCTTAACAGGGGGCGCAGATACGCAGTATTTT. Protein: CASSLTGGADTQYF.

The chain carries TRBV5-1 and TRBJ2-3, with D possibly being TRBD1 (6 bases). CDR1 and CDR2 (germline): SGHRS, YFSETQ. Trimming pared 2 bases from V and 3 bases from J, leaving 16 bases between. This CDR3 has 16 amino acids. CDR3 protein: CASSFDGQSITDTQYF. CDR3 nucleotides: TGCGCCAGCAGCTTCGACGGACAGTCGATTACAGATACGCAGTATTTT. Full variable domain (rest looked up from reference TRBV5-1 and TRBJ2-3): KAGVTQTPRYLIKTRGQQVTLSCSPISGHRSVSWYQQTPGQGLQFLFEYFSETQRNKGNFPGRFSGRQFSNSRSEMNVSTLELGDSALYLCASSFDGQSITDTQYFGPGTRLTVL.

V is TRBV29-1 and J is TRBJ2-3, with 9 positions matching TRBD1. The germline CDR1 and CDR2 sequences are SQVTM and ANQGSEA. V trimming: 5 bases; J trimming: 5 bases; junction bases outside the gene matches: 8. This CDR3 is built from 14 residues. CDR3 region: CSVLLQGARDTQYF. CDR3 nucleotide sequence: TGCAGCGTTCTCCTACAGGGGGCACGAGATACGCAGTATTTT.

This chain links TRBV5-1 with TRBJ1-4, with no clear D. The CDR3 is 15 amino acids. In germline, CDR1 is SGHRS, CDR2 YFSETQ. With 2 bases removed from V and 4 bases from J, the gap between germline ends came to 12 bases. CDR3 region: CASSLMAQNNEKLFF. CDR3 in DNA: TGCGCCAGCAGCTTAATGGCACAGAATAATGAAAAACTGTTTTTT.

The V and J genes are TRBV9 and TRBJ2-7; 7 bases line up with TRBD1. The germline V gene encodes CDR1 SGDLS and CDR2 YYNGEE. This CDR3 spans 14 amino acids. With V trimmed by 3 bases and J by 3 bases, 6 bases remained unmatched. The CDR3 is CASSAAGTDYEQYF. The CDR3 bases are TGTGCCAGCAGCGCAGCCGGGACAGACTACGAGCAGTACTTC.

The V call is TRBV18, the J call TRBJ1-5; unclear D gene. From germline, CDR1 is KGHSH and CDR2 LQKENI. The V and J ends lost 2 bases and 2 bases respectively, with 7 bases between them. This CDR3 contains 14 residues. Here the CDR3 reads CASSPGMGNQPQHF. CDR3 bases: TGTGCCAGCTCACCAGGGATGGGCAATCAGCCCCAGCATTTT.

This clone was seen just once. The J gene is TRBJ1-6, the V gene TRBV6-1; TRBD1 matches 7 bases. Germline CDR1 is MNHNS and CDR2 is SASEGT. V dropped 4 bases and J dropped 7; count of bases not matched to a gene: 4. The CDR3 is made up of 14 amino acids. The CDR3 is CASSVRDRNSPLHF. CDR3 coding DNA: TGTGCCAGCAGTGTCCGGGACAGAAATTCACCCCTCCACTTT.

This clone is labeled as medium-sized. CDR3 residues: CASSYSDREWGYTF. The CDR3 DNA reads as TGTGCCAGCAGTTACTCGGATAGGGAATGGGGCTACACCTTC. The V gene is TRBV6-8, the J gene TRBJ1-2; D gene ambiguous. The germline V gene encodes CDR1 MNHGY and CDR2 SAAAGT. The CDR3 extends over 14 amino acids. The V gene lost 0 bases and the J gene lost 8 bases, with 13 bases spanning the gap.

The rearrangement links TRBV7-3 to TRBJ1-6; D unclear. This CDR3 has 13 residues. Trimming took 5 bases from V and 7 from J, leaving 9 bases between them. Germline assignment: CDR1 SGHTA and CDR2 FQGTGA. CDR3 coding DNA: TGTGCCAGCAGCCGTGGGCCAAATTCACCCCTCCACTTT. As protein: CASSRGPNSPLHF.

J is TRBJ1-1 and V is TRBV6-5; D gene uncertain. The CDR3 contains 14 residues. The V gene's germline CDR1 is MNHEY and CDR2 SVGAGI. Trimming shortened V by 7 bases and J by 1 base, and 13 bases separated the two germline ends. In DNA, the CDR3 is TGTGCCAGCACCCCTAACAGCAAGAACACTGAAGCTTTCTTT. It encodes CASTPNSKNTEAFF.

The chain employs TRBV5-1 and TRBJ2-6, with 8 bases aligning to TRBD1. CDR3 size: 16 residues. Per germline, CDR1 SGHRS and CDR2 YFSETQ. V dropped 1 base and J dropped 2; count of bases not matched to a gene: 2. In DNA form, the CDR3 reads TGCGCCAGCAGCTTGCAGGGGGCGGCTGGGGCCAACGTCCTGACTTTC. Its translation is CASSLQGAAGANVLTF.

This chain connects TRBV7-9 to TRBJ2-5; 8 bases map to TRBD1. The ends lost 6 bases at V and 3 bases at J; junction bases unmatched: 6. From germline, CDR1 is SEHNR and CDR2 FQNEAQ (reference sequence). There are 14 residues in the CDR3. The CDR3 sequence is CASSFRTGKETQYF. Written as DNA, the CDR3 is TGTGCCAGCAGTTTTAGGACAGGGAAAGAGACCCAGTACTTC.

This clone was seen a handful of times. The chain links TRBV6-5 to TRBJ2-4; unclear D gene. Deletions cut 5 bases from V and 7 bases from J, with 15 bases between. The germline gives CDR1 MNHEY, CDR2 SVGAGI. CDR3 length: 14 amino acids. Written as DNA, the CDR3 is TGTGCCAGCAGTCAGGCCAAGGGAAAGAACATTCAGTACTTC. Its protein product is CASSQAKGKNIQYF.

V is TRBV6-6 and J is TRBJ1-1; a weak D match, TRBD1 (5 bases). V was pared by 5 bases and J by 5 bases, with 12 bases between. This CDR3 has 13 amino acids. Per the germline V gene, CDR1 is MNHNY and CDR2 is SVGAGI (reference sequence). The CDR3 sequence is CASSPPGWTEAFF. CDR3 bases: TGTGCCAGCAGTCCACCAGGGTGGACTGAAGCTTTCTTT.

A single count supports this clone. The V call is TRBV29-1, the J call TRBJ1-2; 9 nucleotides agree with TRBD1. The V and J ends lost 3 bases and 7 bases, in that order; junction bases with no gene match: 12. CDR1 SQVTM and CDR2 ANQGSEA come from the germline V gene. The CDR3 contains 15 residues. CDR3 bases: TGCAGCGTTGACCGGACAGGGGAAGGGGATAGTGGCTACACCTTC. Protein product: CSVDRTGEGDSGYTF.